A selection of T cell receptor beta chains follows, all from one sample in a study of T cell repertoires in cytomegalovirus infection. TCRdb reprocessed the reads via MiXCR and lists one record per CDR3 protein. The repertoire includes approximately 770,000 distinct CDR3 sequences, approximately 32% of them detected once, and around 13% sits in the top ten. These receptors are not linked to any known antigen. Sequenced material: cultured CD8+ T cells from PBMCs, taken from culture after CMV antigen stimulation. These receptors were taken from a human donor in good health (CMV status not recorded). Some clones in this sample may be carry-over from other donors' samples. CDR3s include the opening cysteine and the closing phenylalanine or tryptophan. D genes are given only for firm matches. Clone size appears in some rows only: once, few, many, or a class for an expanded clone.

TRBV2,TRBD1,once,TRBJ1-1,CASSKQGVNTEAFF,TGTGCCAGCAGTAAACAGGGGGTGAACACTGAAGCTTTCTTT
TRBV2,NA,NA,TRBJ2-3,CASSGIDVDTQYF,TGTGCCAGCAGCGGCATAGATGTGGATACGCAGTATTTT
TRBV7-9,NA,NA,TRBJ2-4,CASSLTRDILAKNIQYF,TGTGCCAGCAGCCTAACCAGGGACATATTAGCCAAAAACATTCAGTACTTC
TRBV4-3,NA,NA,TRBJ1-1,CASSQDQGAPDEAFF,TGCGCCAGCAGCCAAGATCAAGGGGCCCCCGATGAAGCTTTCTTT
TRBV2,NA,NA,TRBJ1-1,CASSDRDGTEAFF,TGTGCCAGCAGTGACAGGGACGGCACTGAAGCTTTCTTT
TRBV10-2,TRBD2,NA,TRBJ2-1,CASTRTSGNEQFF,TGCGCCAGCACTCGGACTAGCGGGAATGAGCAGTTCTTC
TRBV12-3/TRBV12-4,NA,NA,TRBJ2-5,CASSFYPGETQYF,TGTGCCAGCAGTTTTTACCCAGGGGAGACCCAGTACTTC
TRBV7-9,TRBD1,few,TRBJ1-1,CASSNRGQGGTEAFF,TGTGCCAGCAGCAATAGGGGACAGGGAGGGACTGAAGCTTTCTTT
TRBV12-3/TRBV12-4,NA,few,TRBJ2-5,CASSLGPRTYPLDAQYF,TGTGCCAGCAGTTTAGGCCCTCGGACATACCCTTTGGATGCCCAGTACTTC
TRBV6-2/TRBV6-3,TRBD1,once,TRBJ1-2,CASDTFRDSPLLRYGYTF,TGTGCCAGCGATACATTCCGGGACAGCCCGCTTCTCCGCTATGGCTACACCTTC
TRBV7-8,NA,many,TRBJ2-5,CASSSIREQETQYF,TGTGCCAGCAGTTCCATCCGGGAGCAAGAGACCCAGTACTTC
TRBV24-1,NA,few,TRBJ2-1,CATSVSYNEQFF,TGTGCCACCAGTGTCTCCTACAATGAGCAGTTCTTC
TRBV7-6,TRBD2,few,TRBJ2-2,CASSFKRGGDTGELFF,TGTGCCAGCAGCTTCAAGCGGGGGGGCGACACCGGGGAGCTGTTTTTT
TRBV6-1,NA,few,TRBJ2-7,CASSEQATGTPLGEQYF,TGTGCCAGCAGTGAGCAAGCCACCGGGACTCCATTGGGCGAGCAGTACTTC
TRBV19,NA,few,TRBJ1-1,CASSIGVREAFF,TGTGCCAGTAGTATAGGGGTCCGAGAAGCTTTCTTT
TRBV7-6,TRBD2,many,TRBJ2-1,CASSWTSGGEQFF,TGTGCCAGCAGCTGGACTAGCGGGGGTGAGCAGTTCTTC
TRBV4-3,TRBD2,NA,TRBJ2-2,CASSQGITPLAGGPNTGELFF,TGCGCCAGCAGCCAAGGCATAACCCCCCTAGCGGGGGGGCCAAACACCGGGGAGCTGTTTTTT
TRBV4-1,TRBD2,NA,TRBJ2-3,CASSPAYWGGDDKDTQYF,TGCGCCAGCAGCCCCGCATATTGGGGGGGGGACGACAAAGATACGCAGTATTTT
TRBV6-2/TRBV6-3,NA,few,TRBJ1-1,CASSYSPGAINTEAFF,TGTGCCAGCAGTTACTCCCCGGGGGCGATCAACACTGAAGCTTTCTTT
TRBV6-1,NA,NA,TRBJ1-3,CASLQVFGNTIYF,TGTGCCAGCCTACAGGTTTTTGGAAACACCATATATTTT
TRBV2,NA,NA,TRBJ1-5,CASTLARASNQPQHF,TGTGCCAGCACTCTGGCCCGGGCTAGCAATCAGCCCCAGCATTTT
TRBV7-6,TRBD2,few,TRBJ2-7,CASSSLAGGYEQYF,TGTGCCAGCAGCTCTCTAGCGGGGGGATACGAGCAGTACTTC
TRBV7-9,TRBD1,NA,TRBJ2-2,CASSRSGTGPTWELFF,TGTGCCAGCAGTCGGTCCGGGACAGGCCCAACTTGGGAGCTGTTTTTT
TRBV27,NA,NA,TRBJ1-2,CASSLAQANYGYTF,TGTGCCAGCAGTTTAGCCCAGGCTAACTATGGCTACACCTTC
TRBV25-1,NA,many,TRBJ2-2,CASSGPRGQPANTGELFF,TGTGCCAGCAGTGGACCTCGAGGACAGCCCGCGAACACCGGGGAGCTGTTTTTT
TRBV7-8,NA,many,TRBJ2-3,CASTQGTDTQYF,TGTGCCAGCACCCAGGGCACAGATACGCAGTATTTT
TRBV7-6,TRBD1,few,TRBJ1-6,CASSLAGQGQPPLHF,TGTGCCAGCAGCTTAGCCGGACAGGGGCAGCCACCCCTCCACTTT
TRBV9,TRBD1,NA,TRBJ1-1,CASSEGTDSLNTEAFF,TGTGCCAGCAGCGAAGGGACAGATTCTTTGAACACTGAAGCTTTCTTT
TRBV11-3,NA,many,TRBJ2-3,CASSLAPTPTDTQYF,TGTGCCAGCAGCTTGGCCCCTACTCCCACAGATACGCAGTATTTT
TRBV9,NA,NA,TRBJ1-3,CASSVDLSSGNTIYF,TGTGCCAGCAGCGTAGACTTGAGCTCTGGAAACACCATATATTTT
TRBV12-3/TRBV12-4,NA,few,TRBJ2-6,CASSTGVSNVLTF,TGTGCCAGCAGTACGGGTGTATCCAACGTCCTGACTTTC
TRBV7-8,TRBD2,many,TRBJ2-1,CASSKMGGGGALNEQFF,TGTGCCAGCAGCAAAATGGGCGGCGGGGGGGCCCTGAATGAGCAGTTCTTC
TRBV7-2,TRBD1,few,TRBJ2-2,CASSPIVRAGGAPGELFF,TGTGCCAGCAGCCCCATTGTAAGGGCAGGGGGCGCGCCCGGGGAGCTGTTTTTT
TRBV6-6,NA,few,TRBJ1-5,CASKEGQPQHF,TGTGCCAGTAAGGAGGGGCAGCCCCAGCATTTT
TRBV29-1,NA,once,TRBJ1-1,CSVGYPEAFF,TGCAGCGTTGGCTATCCTGAAGCTTTCTTT
TRBV7-2,NA,NA,TRBJ2-5,CASSLRQALGETQYF,TGTGCCAGCAGCCTCAGACAGGCCCTCGGGGAGACCCAGTACTTC
TRBV7-6,TRBD2,NA,TRBJ2-1,CASSPTSDEQFF,TGTGCCAGCAGCCCTACTAGCGACGAGCAGTTCTTC
TRBV6-2/TRBV6-3,NA,NA,TRBJ2-1,CASKARAYNEQFF,TGTGCCAGCAAGGCGAGGGCCTACAATGAGCAGTTCTTC
TRBV6-2/TRBV6-3,TRBD1,NA,TRBJ1-1,CASSYYPTGGEEAFF,TGTGCCAGCAGTTACTATCCGACAGGGGGAGAGGAAGCTTTCTTT
TRBV7-2,NA,many,TRBJ1-6,CASSQGVGTYNSPLHF,TGTGCCAGCAGCCAAGGAGTTGGGACCTATAATTCACCCCTCCACTTT
TRBV27,TRBD1,few,TRBJ1-4,CASSFRGGREKLFF,TGTGCCAGCAGTTTTCGAGGGGGCCGTGAAAAACTGTTTTTT